This T cell receptor (beta chain) was identified during a study of OX40 agonist ivuxolimab in advanced cancers. Study-wide findings and caveats: Relative to CD4+ cells, CD8+ T cells on average had more expanded clones.

This clone occurred once. Its matching antigen is unknown. Only in-frame clones appear in the TCRdb table, and some are missing; sequencing was by immunoSEQ multiplex PCR. The table records approximately 76,000 clones, around 85% of them present only once. Source: CD4+ or CD8+ T cells sorted from blood, taken in a trial of the OX40 agonist ivuxolimab. The source of this sequence is an adult with an advanced solid tumor such as melanoma, head and neck, liver or kidney cancer.

CDR3 DNA sequence: TGTGCCAGCAGTGCATCCGGGACAGGACTCTATGGCTACACCTTC. It is translated as CASSASGTGLYGYTF. The chain couples TRBV25-1 to TRBJ1-2; 8 nucleotides match TRBD1. The CDR3 runs to 15 residues. V lost 4 bases to trimming and J lost 4 bases; unmatched junction nucleotides: 8. Germline assignment: CDR1 MGHDK and CDR2 SYGVNS.